A single sample gave rise to the 9 T cell receptor beta chains below, sequenced in a study of vaccination effects on CD4 cells after COVID-19. Their recognized antigens are unknown. Only in-frame clones appear in the TCRdb table, and some are missing; sequencing was by immunoSEQ multiplex PCR. The table lists about 48,000 clones, around 63% of them singletons. CD4+ T cells were isolated after around ten days of culture. The specimen was CD4+ T cells from PBMCs cultured without peptide, collected before COVID-19 vaccination. These receptors originate from a human donor who received a COVID-19 vaccine.

The CDR3 bases are TGCGCCAGCAGCCCCGGACTGGCCAACACAGATACGCAGTATTTT. Translating it yields CASSPGLANTDTQYF. The chain is built from TRBV4-1 and TRBJ2-3, with D perhaps matching TRBD2 (5 bases). The CDR3 sequence is 15 residues long. V lost 4 bases and J 2 bases, leaving 13 bases between the germline ends. From germline, CDR1 is MGHRA and CDR2 YSYEKL.

J is TRBJ1-2 and V is TRBV6-1; a weak D match, TRBD1 (6 bases). The CDR3 sequence is 15 residues long. V lost 3 bases, J lost 4 bases, and 15 bases lay in between. The germline V gene has CDR1 MNHNS and CDR2 SASEGT. CDR3 DNA: TGTGCCAGCAGTGATCCGGGGGCGGGTAGCTATGGCTACACCTTC. Its translation: CASSDPGAGSYGYTF.

V gene TRBV27 combines with J gene TRBJ1-6; D might be TRBD1 (6 bases). Per germline, CDR1 MNHEY and CDR2 SMNVEV (reference sequence). The V gene lost 2 bases and the J gene lost 3 bases, with 23 bases spanning the gap. There are 20 residues in the CDR3. CDR3 bases: TGTGCCAGCAGTTTAAAATCCTCAAACCGAGGGGGAATCTATAATTCACCCCTCCACTTT. This translates into CASSLKSSNRGGIYNSPLHF.

This sequence joins TRBV5-5 and TRBJ1-4; 9 bases align to TRBD1. Germline values: CDR1 SGHKS, CDR2 YYEKEE (reference sequence). V shed 0 bases, J shed 9 bases, and the junction held 6 bases outside the gene matches. This CDR3 contains 15 residues. In DNA, the CDR3 is TGTGCCAGCAGCTTGGAGGCGGGACAGGGAAAAAAACTGTTTTTT. It specifies CASSLEAGQGKKLFF. Using reference TRBV5-5 and TRBJ1-4 for the parts outside the CDR3, the full variable domain is DAGVTQSPTHLIKTRGQQVTLRCSPISGHKSVSWYQQVLGQGPQFIFQYYEKEERGRGNFPDRFSARQFPNYSSELNVNALLLGDSALYLCASSLEAGQGKKLFFGSGTQLSVL.

The V and J genes are TRBV18 and TRBJ1-2; weak D call: TRBD1 (5 bases). V was shortened by 3 bases and J by 8 bases, with 13 bases between the two germline ends. The CDR3 is 13 residues long. Germline V gene data show CDR1 as KGHSH and CDR2 as LQKENI. The CDR3 nucleotides are TGTGCCAGCTCACCCCAGGGTCTTAGGGGCTACACCTTC. Its protein product is CASSPQGLRGYTF. The complete variable domain, with remaining parts taken from reference TRBV18 and TRBJ1-2, reads NAGVMQNPRHLVRRRGQEARLRCSPMKGHSHVYWYRQLPEEGLKFMVYLQKENIIDESGMPKERFSAEFPKEGPSILRIQQVVRGDSAAYFCASSPQGLRGYTFGSGTRLTVV.

The V gene is TRBV5-1, the J gene TRBJ2-3; TRBD2 agrees at 10 bases. The CDR3 sequence is 16 residues long. CDR1 SGHRS and CDR2 YFSETQ come from the germline V gene. Losses at the gene ends were 5 bases for V and 3 bases for J; bases not matched to a gene: 9. The CDR3 region is CASSKSAGGVTDTQYF. CDR3 bases: TGCGCCAGCAGTAAATCAGCGGGAGGGGTGACAGATACGCAGTATTTT. The whole variable domain, filled in from reference TRBV5-1 and TRBJ2-3, reads KAGVTQTPRYLIKTRGQQVTLSCSPISGHRSVSWYQQTPGQGLQFLFEYFSETQRNKGNFPGRFSGRQFSNSRSEMNVSTLELGDSALYLCASSKSAGGVTDTQYFGPGTRLTVL.

The rearrangement links TRBV27 to TRBJ1-4; D is unresolved. V lost 3 bases and J lost 9, with 14 bases in between. Germline V gene lookup returns CDR1 MNHEY and CDR2 SMNVEV (reference sequence). This CDR3 comprises 14 residues. The CDR3 spells CASSFGRPPQKLFF. CDR3 sequence (DNA): TGTGCCAGCAGTTTCGGTCGCCCCCCCCAAAAACTGTTTTTT.

This clone appeared once. The rearrangement uses TRBV11-3 and TRBJ1-2; 7 bases agree with TRBD1. The CDR3 contains 14 residues. Trimming removed 5 bases from V and 4 bases from J; junction bases left unmatched: 7. Germline V CDR1 and CDR2: SGHNT, YENEEA. The chain's CDR3 is CASSPRTGSYGYTF. In DNA form, the CDR3 reads TGTGCCAGCAGCCCCCGGACAGGTTCCTATGGCTACACCTTC.

This clone was observed a few times. This rearrangement joins TRBV6-2 or TRBV6-3 to TRBJ1-1; 11 bases fit TRBD1. Trimming at V came to 0 bases and at J to 5 bases, leaving 8 bases not matched to a gene. Germline V gene data show CDR1 as MNHEY and CDR2 as SVGEGT. The CDR3 sequence is 17 residues long. CDR3 sequence (DNA): TGTGCCAGCAGTTACTCTGGACAGGGGGCGATTCAGACTGAAGCTTTCTTT. It yields the protein CASSYSGQGAIQTEAFF.